This entry features one T cell receptor beta chain sequence. Allocation to cohorts depended on clinical history reported by the participants. Germline CDR1 MNHEY, CDR2 SMNVEV (reference sequence). J was trimmed by 6 bases and V by 7 bases; bases with no gene match: 5. The CDR3 contains 14 residues. How the authors handled the data: From reference gene primer amplification, estimates of nucleated cell counts were derived. Repertoires were generated with immunoSEQ multiplex PCR, while TCRdb's copy carries only in-frame clones and drops some. From that table come the V and J calls and clone size; the DNA was used to work out D and trimming. Of about 140,000 clones listed, 84% are singletons. The data originate from a study of blood T cell repertoires in COVID-19. Looking at the study overall: Both acute and convalescent COVID-19 samples were obtained from the United States, Italy and Spain. From T cells, B-cell-depleted T cells, or PBMCs came the material, which was cDNA or gDNA.

The source is a woman in her fifties or sixties with acute COVID-19. The V gene is TRBV27, the J gene TRBJ2-1, with 11 bases matching TRBD2. Sequenced material: PBMCs or T cells enriched from blood (not recorded which). The CDR3: CASTGTSGANEQFF. In nucleotides, the CDR3 is TGTGCCAGCACGGGGACTAGCGGCGCCAATGAGCAGTTCTTC.